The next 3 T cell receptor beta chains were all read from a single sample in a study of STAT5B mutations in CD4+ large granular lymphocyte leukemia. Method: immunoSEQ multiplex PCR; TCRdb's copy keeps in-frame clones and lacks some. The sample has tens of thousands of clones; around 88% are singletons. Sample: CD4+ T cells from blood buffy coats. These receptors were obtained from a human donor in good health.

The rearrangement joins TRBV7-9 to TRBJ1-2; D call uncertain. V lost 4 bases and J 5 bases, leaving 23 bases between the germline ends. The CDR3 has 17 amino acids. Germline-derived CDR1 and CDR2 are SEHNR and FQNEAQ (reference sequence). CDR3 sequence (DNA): TGTGCCAGCAGCTACACTTTAACCCGAAACGAGGCGTATGGCTACACCTTC. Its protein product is CASSYTLTRNEAYGYTF.

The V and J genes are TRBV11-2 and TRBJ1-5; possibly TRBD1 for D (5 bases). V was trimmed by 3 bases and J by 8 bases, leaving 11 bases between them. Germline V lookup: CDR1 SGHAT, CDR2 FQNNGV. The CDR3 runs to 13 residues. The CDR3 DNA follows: TGTGCCAGCAGCTTGACAAGCAGGGAGCCCCAGCATTTT. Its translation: CASSLTSREPQHF.

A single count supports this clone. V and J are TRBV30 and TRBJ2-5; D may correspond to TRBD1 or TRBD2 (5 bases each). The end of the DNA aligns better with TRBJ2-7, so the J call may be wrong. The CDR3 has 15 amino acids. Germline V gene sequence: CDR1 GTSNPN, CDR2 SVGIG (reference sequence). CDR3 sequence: CACLGSPGSLYEQYF. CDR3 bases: TGTGCCTGCCTTGGGTCTCCAGGGAGTCTCTACGAGCAGTACTTC.